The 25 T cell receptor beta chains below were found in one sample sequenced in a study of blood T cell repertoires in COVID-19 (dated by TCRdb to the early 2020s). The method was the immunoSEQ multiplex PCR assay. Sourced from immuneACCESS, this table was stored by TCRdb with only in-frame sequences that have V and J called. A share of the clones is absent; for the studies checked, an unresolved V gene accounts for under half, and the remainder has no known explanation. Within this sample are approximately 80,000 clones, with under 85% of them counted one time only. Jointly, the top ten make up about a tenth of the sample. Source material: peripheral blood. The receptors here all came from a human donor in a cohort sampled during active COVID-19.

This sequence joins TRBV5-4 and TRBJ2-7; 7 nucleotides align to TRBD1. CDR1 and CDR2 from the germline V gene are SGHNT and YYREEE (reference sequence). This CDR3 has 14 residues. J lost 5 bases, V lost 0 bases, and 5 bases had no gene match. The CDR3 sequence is CASSLDWQGDEQYF. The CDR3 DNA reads TGTGCCAGCAGCTTGGATTGGCAGGGGGACGAGCAGTACTTC.

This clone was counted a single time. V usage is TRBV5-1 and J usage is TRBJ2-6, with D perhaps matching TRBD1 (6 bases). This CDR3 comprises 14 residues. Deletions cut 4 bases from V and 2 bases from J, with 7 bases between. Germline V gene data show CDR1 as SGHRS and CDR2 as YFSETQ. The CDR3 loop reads CASSRTAGANVLTF. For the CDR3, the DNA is TGCGCCAGCAGCCGGACAGCTGGGGCCAACGTCCTGACTTTC. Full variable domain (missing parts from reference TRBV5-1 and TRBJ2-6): KAGVTQTPRYLIKTRGQQVTLSCSPISGHRSVSWYQQTPGQGLQFLFEYFSETQRNKGNFPGRFSGRQFSNSRSEMNVSTLELGDSALYLCASSRTAGANVLTFGAGSRLTVL.

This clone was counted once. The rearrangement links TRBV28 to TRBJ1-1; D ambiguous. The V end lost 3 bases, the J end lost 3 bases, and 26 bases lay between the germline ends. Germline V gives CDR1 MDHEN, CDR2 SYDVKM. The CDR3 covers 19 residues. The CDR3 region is CASSFSGFREYYGDTEAFF. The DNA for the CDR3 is TGTGCCAGCAGTTTCTCTGGTTTTAGGGAGTATTATGGGGACACTGAAGCTTTCTTT.

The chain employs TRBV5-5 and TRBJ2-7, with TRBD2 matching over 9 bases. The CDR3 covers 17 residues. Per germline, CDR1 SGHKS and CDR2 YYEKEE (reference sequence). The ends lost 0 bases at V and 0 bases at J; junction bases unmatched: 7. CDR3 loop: CASSLVGLAGSSYEQYF. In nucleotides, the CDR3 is TGTGCCAGCAGCTTGGTGGGGCTAGCGGGGAGCTCCTACGAGCAGTACTTC.

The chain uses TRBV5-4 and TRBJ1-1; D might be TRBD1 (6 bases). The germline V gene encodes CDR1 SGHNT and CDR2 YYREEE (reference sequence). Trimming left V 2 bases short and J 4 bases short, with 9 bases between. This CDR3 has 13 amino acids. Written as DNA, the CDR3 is TGTGCCAGCAGCTTCACAGGGAGCACTGAAGCTTTCTTT. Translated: CASSFTGSTEAFF.

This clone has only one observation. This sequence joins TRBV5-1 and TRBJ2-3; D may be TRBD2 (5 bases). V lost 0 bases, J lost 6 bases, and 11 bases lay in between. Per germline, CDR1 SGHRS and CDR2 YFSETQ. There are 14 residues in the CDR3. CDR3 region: CASSLEGERDTQYF. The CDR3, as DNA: TGCGCCAGCAGCTTGGAGGGAGAAAGGGATACGCAGTATTTT.

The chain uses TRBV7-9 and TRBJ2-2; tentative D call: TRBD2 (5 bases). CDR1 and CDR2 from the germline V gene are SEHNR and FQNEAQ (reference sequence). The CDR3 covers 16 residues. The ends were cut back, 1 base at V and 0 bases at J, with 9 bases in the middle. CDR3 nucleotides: TGTGCCAGCAGCTTAGATCCGGGAACGAACACCGGGGAGCTGTTTTTT. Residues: CASSLDPGTNTGELFF.

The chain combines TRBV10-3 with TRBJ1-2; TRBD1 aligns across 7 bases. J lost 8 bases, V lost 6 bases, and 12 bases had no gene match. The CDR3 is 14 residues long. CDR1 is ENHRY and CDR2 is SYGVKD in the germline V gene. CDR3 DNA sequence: TGTGCCATCAGAGGGGACAGACTCTCGCGGGGCTACACCTTC. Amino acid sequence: CAIRGDRLSRGYTF.

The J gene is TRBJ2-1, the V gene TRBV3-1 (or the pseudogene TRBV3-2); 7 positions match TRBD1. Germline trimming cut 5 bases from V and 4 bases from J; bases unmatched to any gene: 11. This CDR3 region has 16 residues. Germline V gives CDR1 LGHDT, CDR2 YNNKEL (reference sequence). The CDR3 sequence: CASSGEGARVYNEQFF. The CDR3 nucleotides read TGTGCCAGCAGCGGCGAGGGGGCAAGGGTTTACAATGAGCAGTTCTTC.

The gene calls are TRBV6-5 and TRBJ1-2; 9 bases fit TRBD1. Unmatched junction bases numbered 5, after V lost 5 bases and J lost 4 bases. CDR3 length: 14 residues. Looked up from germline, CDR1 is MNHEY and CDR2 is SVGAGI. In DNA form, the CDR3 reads TGTGCCAGCAGTCAAAGGACAGGGGTCTATGGCTACACCTTC. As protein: CASSQRTGVYGYTF.

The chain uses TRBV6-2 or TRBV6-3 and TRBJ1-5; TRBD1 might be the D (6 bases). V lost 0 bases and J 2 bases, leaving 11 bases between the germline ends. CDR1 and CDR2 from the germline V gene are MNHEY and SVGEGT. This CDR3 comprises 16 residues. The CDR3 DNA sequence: TGTGCCAGCAGTTACTCTGGGACATCAGGCAATCAGCCCCAGCATTTT. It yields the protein CASSYSGTSGNQPQHF.

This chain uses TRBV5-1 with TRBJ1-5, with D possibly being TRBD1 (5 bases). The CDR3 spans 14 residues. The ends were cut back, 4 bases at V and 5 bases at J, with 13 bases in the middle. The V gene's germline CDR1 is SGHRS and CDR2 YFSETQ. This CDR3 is CASSTGERDQPQHF. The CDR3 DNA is TGCGCCAGCAGCACGGGGGAGAGGGATCAGCCCCAGCATTTT.

CDR3 protein: CASSQEGLAGEGYGYTF. Here the CDR3 DNA reads TGTGCCAGCAGCCAAGAGGGGTTGGCAGGGGAAGGCTATGGCTACACCTTC. This chain connects TRBV4-2 to TRBJ1-2; weak D call: TRBD1 (6 bases). CDR1 and CDR2 (germline): LGHNA, YNFKEQ. V was clipped by 0 bases and J by 4 bases, with 18 bases between them. This CDR3 comprises 17 residues.

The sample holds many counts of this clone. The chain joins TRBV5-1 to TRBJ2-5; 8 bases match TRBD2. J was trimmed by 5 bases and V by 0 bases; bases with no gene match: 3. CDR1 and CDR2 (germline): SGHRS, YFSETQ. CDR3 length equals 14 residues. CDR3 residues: CASSLAGGSETQYF. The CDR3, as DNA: TGCGCCAGCAGCTTGGCGGGGGGGTCTGAGACCCAGTACTTC.

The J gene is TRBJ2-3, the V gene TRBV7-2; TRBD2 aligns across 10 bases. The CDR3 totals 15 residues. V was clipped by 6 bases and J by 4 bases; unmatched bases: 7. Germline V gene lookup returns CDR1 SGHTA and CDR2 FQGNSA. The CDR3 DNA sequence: TGTGCCAGCAGACTTCCGGGACTAGCGTCAGATACGCAGTATTTT. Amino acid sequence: CASRLPGLASDTQYF.

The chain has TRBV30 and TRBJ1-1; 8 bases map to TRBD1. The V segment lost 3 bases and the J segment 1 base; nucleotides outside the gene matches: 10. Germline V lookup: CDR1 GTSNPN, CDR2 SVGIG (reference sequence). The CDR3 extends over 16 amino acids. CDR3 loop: CAWRDRQGMGNTEAFF. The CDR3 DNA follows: TGTGCCTGGAGGGATAGACAGGGGATGGGGAACACTGAAGCTTTCTTT.

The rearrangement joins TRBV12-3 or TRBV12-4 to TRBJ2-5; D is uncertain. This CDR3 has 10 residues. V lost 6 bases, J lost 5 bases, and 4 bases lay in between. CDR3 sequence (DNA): TGTGCCAGCAGCATTGAGACCCAGTACTTC. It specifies CASSIETQYF.

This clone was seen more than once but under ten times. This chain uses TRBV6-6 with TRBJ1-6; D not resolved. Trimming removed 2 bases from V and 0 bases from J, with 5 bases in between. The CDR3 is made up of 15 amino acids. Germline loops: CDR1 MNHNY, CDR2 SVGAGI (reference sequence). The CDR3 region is CASSYTSSYNSPLHF. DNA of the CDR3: TGTGCCAGCAGTTACACAAGCTCCTATAATTCACCCCTCCACTTT.

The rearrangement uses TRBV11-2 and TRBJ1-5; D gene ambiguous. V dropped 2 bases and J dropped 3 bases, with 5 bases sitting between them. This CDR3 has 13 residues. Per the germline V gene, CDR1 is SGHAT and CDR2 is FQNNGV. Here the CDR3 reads CASSLSYNQPQHF. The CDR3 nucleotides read TGTGCCAGCAGCTTATCCTACAATCAGCCCCAGCATTTT.

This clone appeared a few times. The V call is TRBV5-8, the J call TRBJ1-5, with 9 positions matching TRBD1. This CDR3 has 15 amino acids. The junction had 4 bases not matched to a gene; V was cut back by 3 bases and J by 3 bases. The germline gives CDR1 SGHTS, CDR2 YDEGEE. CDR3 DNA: TGTGCCAGCAGCTGGGGACAGGGCCCCAATCAGCCCCAGCATTTT. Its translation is CASSWGQGPNQPQHF.

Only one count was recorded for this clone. For the CDR3, the DNA is TGCGCCAGCAGCGGGAGATCTCTGGGGGGGCTAAACTACAATGAGCAGTTCTTC. Its protein product is CASSGRSLGGLNYNEQFF. V gene TRBV5-1 combines with J gene TRBJ2-1, with TRBD2 as a possible D gene (7 bases). V gave up 4 bases and J gave up 3 bases, with 23 bases separating them. The germline V gene encodes CDR1 SGHRS and CDR2 YFSETQ. CDR3 length: 18 amino acids.

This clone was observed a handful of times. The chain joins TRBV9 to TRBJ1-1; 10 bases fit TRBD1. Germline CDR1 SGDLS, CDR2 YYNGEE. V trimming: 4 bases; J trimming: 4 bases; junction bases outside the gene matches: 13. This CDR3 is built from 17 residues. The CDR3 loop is CASSPQGQGPWGTEAFF. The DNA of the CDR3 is TGTGCCAGCAGCCCCCAGGGACAGGGGCCGTGGGGCACTGAAGCTTTCTTT.

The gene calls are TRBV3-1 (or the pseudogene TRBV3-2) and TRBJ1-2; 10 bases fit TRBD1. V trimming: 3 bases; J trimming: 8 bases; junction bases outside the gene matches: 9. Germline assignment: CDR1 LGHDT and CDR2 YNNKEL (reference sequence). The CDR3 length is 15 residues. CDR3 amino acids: CASSHADRGTNGYTF. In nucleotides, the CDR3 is TGTGCCAGCAGCCATGCGGACAGGGGGACTAACGGCTACACCTTC.

In DNA, the CDR3 is TGTGCCAGCAGTTACACCCGACAGGGCTACGAGCAGTACTTC. Translating it yields CASSYTRQGYEQYF. This chain joins TRBV6-2 or TRBV6-3 and TRBJ2-7; TRBD1 aligns across 7 bases. V lost 2 bases, J lost 3 bases, and 4 bases stayed unmatched. CDR1 and CDR2 (germline): MNHEY, SVGEGT. The CDR3 consists of 14 residues.

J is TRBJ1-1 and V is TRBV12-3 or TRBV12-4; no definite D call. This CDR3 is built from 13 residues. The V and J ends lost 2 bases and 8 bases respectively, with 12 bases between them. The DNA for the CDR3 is TGTGCCAGCAGTTTATCTGAGGGCATCGAAGCTTTCTTT. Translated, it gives CASSLSEGIEAFF.